Shown below are 13 T cell receptor beta chains from a single sample sequenced in a study of T cells expressing NK-cell markers. One entry per CDR3 protein, without DNA, is what TCRdb gives after re-calling the 5' RACE reads. The sample totals approximately 170,000 distinct CDR3 sequences. Sequencing was performed on blood T cells: a sorted CD56 or NKG2C T cell subset, CD4+ or CD8+ T cells, or bulk PBMC T cells (not recorded which). Receptors originate from a man aged 18-75 years in good health.

This chain connects TRBV27 to TRBJ1-3; lacking DNA, the TRBD1 call made by TCRdb goes unchecked. Germline values: CDR1 MNHEY, CDR2 SMNVEV (reference sequence). The CDR3 has 15 residues. The CDR3 loop is CASSSGTGLGNTIYF.

V usage is TRBV3-1 and J usage is TRBJ2-2; absent DNA, TCRdb's TRBD1 call cannot be checked. The CDR3 has 16 residues. Germline assignment: CDR1 LGHDT and CDR2 YNNKEL (reference sequence). CDR3 sequence: CASSHRDRPTTGELFF.

The chain has TRBV6-1 and TRBJ2-5; the D gene TCRdb calls, TRBD2, cannot be checked with no DNA. CDR3 length equals 14 residues. Germline CDR1 and CDR2: MNHNS and SASEGT. The CDR3 protein is CASWAGPGQETQYF.

The chain has TRBV13 and TRBJ2-5. The CDR3 length is 14 residues. Germline V lookup: CDR1 PRHDT, CDR2 FYEKMQ (reference sequence). The CDR3 spells CASSLEQKQETQYF.

The V and J genes are TRBV6-1 and TRBJ1-5. CDR1 and CDR2 from the germline V gene are MNHNS and SASEGT. The length of the CDR3 is 15 residues. The CDR3 is CASRISGSSNQPQHF.

The chain couples TRBV29-1 to TRBJ2-1; the D gene TCRdb calls, TRBD1, cannot be checked with no DNA. Germline CDR1 SQVTM, CDR2 ANQGSEA. The CDR3 consists of 14 residues. The CDR3 is CSVAQGEDYNEQFF.

This sequence joins TRBV12-3 or TRBV12-4 and TRBJ1-6. This CDR3 has 14 amino acids. This CDR3 reads CASSFGQSGSPLHF.

This chain joins TRBV13 and TRBJ1-1. CDR1 and CDR2 (germline): PRHDT, FYEKMQ (reference sequence). The CDR3 extends over 16 amino acids. The CDR3 here is CASSLPRGGENTEAFF.

The chain is built from TRBV10-3 and TRBJ1-2; checking the TCRdb D call of TRBD1 is not possible without DNA. Germline V gene data show CDR1 as ENHRY and CDR2 as SYGVKD. The CDR3 contains 14 residues. This chain's CDR3 is CAIRAGTGDYGYTF.

This chain links TRBV7-8 with TRBJ2-7; TCRdb's D gene call, TRBD2, goes unchecked for lack of DNA. Germline-derived CDR1 and CDR2 are SGHVS and FQNEAQ. CDR3 length: 17 amino acids. The CDR3 loop is CASSPRTSGDLPYEQYF.

This chain connects TRBV13 to TRBJ2-3. The CDR3 has 13 residues. CDR1 and CDR2 (germline): PRHDT, FYEKMQ (reference sequence). Here the CDR3 reads CASSLALSDTQYF.

This chain connects TRBV4-2 to TRBJ2-7. CDR3 length equals 15 residues. Germline V gene data show CDR1 as LGHNA and CDR2 as YNFKEQ. The CDR3 sequence: CASSQEEFSTYEQYF.

V gene TRBV2 combines with J gene TRBJ2-7. This CDR3 region has 15 residues. Germline lookup yields CDR1 SNHLY and CDR2 FYNNEI. CDR3 sequence: CASSEARADNYEQYF.